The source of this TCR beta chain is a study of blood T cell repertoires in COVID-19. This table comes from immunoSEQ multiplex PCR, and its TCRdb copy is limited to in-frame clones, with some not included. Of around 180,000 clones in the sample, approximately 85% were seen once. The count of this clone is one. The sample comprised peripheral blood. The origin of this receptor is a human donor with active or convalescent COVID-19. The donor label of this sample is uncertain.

The CDR3 region is CASSLRVRNEKLFF. CDR3 bases: TGTGCCAGTAGTCTCAGGGTTAGGAATGAAAAACTGTTTTTT. The rearrangement uses TRBV19 and TRBJ1-4; maybe TRBD1 (5 bases). V was pared by 5 bases and J by 5 bases, with 12 bases between. Germline values: CDR1 LNHDA, CDR2 SQIVND (reference sequence). CDR3 length: 14 residues.